This T cell receptor beta chain was recovered during a study of regulatory T cells in long-lasting Graves disease. Overall study results and limits: It was in persistent disease that TRBV28, TRBJ1-2 and TRBJ2-5 were favored.

As to time point: newly diagnosed GD, antithyroid drugs for less than 3 months. Scientists built the TCR library using RNA that was extracted from PBMCs. In building TCR beta libraries, iRepertoire HTBI primers were used together with Arm-PCR of CDR3 regions. TCRdb analysed the multiplex PCR reads with MiXCR anew, one entry per CDR3 protein. The data contain 500,000 to 700,000 distinct CDR3 sequences, around 17% of them seen just once; the ten biggest clones take up 15% to 20%. Per the germline V gene, CDR1 is MDHEN and CDR2 is SYDVKM. The CDR3 has 17 amino acids. V lost 2 bases to trimming and J lost 3 bases, with 20 bases between them. For this clonotype: What it binds is unknown.

The same data also went into a second study, on T cells in Graves' hyperthyroidism and ophthalmopathy.

V gene TRBV28 combines with J gene TRBJ2-7; tentatively, D is TRBD2 (6 bases). The specimen comprised peripheral blood mononuclear cells (PBMCs), sampled at new diagnosis, from a patient treated with antithyroid drugs. This TCR derives from a woman in her 30s with Graves disease. The CDR3: CASSLGFLGQGLYEQYF. CDR3 DNA sequence: TGTGCCAGCAGTTTAGGGTTTCTGGGGCAGGGACTCTACGAGCAGTACTTC.